This T cell receptor (beta chain) was identified during a study of Ad26.COV2.S vaccination and SARS-CoV-2 variants. The treatment is: around 19 received Ad26.COV2.S at low or high dose, single or two shots; roughly 5 received placebo; per-sample allocation not given. Vaccine and placebo recipients were sampled on day 63 after the first injection. The germline V gene has CDR1 ENHRY and CDR2 SYGVKD. The V and J ends lost 6 bases and 6 bases, in that order; junction bases with no gene match: 7. The length of the CDR3 is 13 residues. TCRdb's table, derived via immunoSEQ multiplex PCR, lists solely in-frame clones and lacks some. The repertoire holds around 300,000 clones, with around 89% as singletons.

This specimen consisted of peripheral blood, obtained in a trial of Ad26.COV2.S vaccine versus placebo. The receptor was derived from a person between 18 and 59 years old who received the Ad26.COV2.S COVID-19 vaccine or a placebo. The chain recombines TRBV10-3 with TRBJ2-7, with 8 bases aligning to TRBD1. CDR3 in DNA: TGTGCCATCAGGGACAGGGTGATCGGCGAGCAGTACTTC. Protein: CAIRDRVIGEQYF.